Presented here are 9 T cell receptor beta chains from one specimen sequenced in a study of beta chain features in type 1 diabetes. Reverse transcription of all isolated RNA meant that expressed TCRB transcripts were sequenced. Data came from immunoSEQ multiplex PCR; TCRdb stores just in-frame clones and leaves some out. Of roughly 450,000 clones in the sample, about an eighth were seen once. The sequencing input was naive CD4+ T cells from blood. All receptors come from a woman aged 18-35 years in good health.

V usage is TRBV5-1 and J usage is TRBJ2-1; perhaps D is TRBD1 or TRBD2 (5 bases each). Trimming left V 0 bases short and J 7 bases short, with 11 bases between. This CDR3 has 14 amino acids. Germline CDR1 reads SGHRS; CDR2 reads YFSETQ. The CDR3 DNA sequence: TGCGCCAGCAGCTTGGAGGTGAGGGGTAATGAGCAGTTCTTC. Translating gives CASSLEVRGNEQFF.

J is TRBJ1-2 and V is TRBV19; maybe TRBD1 (6 bases). Germline loops: CDR1 LNHDA, CDR2 SQIVND (reference sequence). The CDR3 contains 13 residues. Between the trimmed V and J ends, which lost 3 bases and 4 bases, there was a span of 9 bases. The CDR3 here is CASSIKDSYGYTF. The CDR3 bases are TGTGCCAGTAGTATTAAGGACAGCTATGGCTACACCTTC.

This clone has more than one count but fewer than ten. This chain joins TRBV5-6 and TRBJ2-5, with no clear D. V shed 1 base and J shed 10 bases, with 11 bases lying between them. The CDR3 sequence is 12 residues long. The germline V gene encodes CDR1 SGHDT and CDR2 YYEEEE. Here the CDR3 reads CASSLNPLRQYF. In DNA, the CDR3 is TGTGCCAGCAGCTTGAATCCGCTACGCCAGTACTTC.

There are a few counts of this clone. J is TRBJ2-7 and V is TRBV7-2; 12 bases are shared with TRBD2. The J segment lost 7 bases and the V segment lost 0 bases, leaving 10 bases of the junction unmatched. Per the germline V gene, CDR1 is SGHTA and CDR2 is FQGNSA. The CDR3 extends over 17 amino acids. This CDR3 is CASSLASTSGRVREQYF. CDR3 in DNA: TGTGCCAGCAGCTTAGCATCGACTAGCGGGAGAGTTCGGGAGCAGTACTTC.

CDR3 region: CASSLVGSGTYNEQFF. CDR3 bases: TGTGCCAGCAGCTTAGTGGGTAGCGGAACTTACAATGAGCAGTTCTTC. The genes are TRBV7-6 and TRBJ2-1; D might be TRBD2 (6 bases). CDR3 size: 16 residues. Trimming left V 1 base short and J 4 bases short, with 14 bases between. Germline assignment: CDR1 SGHVS and CDR2 FNYEAQ. Supplemented by reference TRBV7-6 and TRBJ2-1, the full variable domain reads GAGVSQSPRYKVTKRGQDVALRCDPISGHVSLYWYRQALGQGPEFLTYFNYEAQQDKSGLPNDRFSAERPEGSISTLTIQRTEQRDSAMYRCASSLVGSGTYNEQFFGPGTRLTVL.

This clone came up a few times. The chain is built from TRBV7-9 and TRBJ2-7; the D call may be TRBD1 or TRBD2 (5 bases each). Germline V gene data show CDR1 as SEHNR and CDR2 as FQNEAQ (reference sequence). The germline V and J ends were trimmed by 1 base and 5 bases, with 15 bases remaining between them. The CDR3 has 15 amino acids. The CDR3 loop is CASSLGPGRSDEQYF. Written as DNA, the CDR3 is TGTGCCAGCAGCTTAGGACCGGGACGCTCGGACGAGCAGTACTTC.

This clone was detected a few times. The chain carries TRBV25-1 and TRBJ2-2; 9 bases fit TRBD1. Germline V lookup: CDR1 MGHDK, CDR2 SYGVNS. The CDR3 covers 14 residues. V gave up 6 bases and J gave up 5 bases; unmatched junction bases: 4. This CDR3 reads CASRKTGGTGELFF. CDR3 sequence (DNA): TGTGCCAGCAGGAAGACAGGGGGGACCGGGGAGCTGTTTTTT.

This clone was seen only a few times. The chain is built from TRBV7-9 and TRBJ2-7; 9 nucleotides match TRBD1. V gave up 5 bases and J gave up 4 bases; unmatched junction bases: 6. The germline CDR1 and CDR2 sequences are SEHNR and FQNEAQ (reference sequence). This CDR3 has 14 residues. The CDR3 nucleotides read TGTGCCAGCAGCCCGGACAGGGGCGCATACGAGCAGTACTTC. It is translated as CASSPDRGAYEQYF.

This rearrangement joins TRBV6-5 to TRBJ2-5; 7 nucleotides match TRBD2. The junction had 13 bases not matched to a gene; V was cut back by 4 bases and J by 5 bases. CDR1 and CDR2 from the germline V gene are MNHEY and SVGAGI. This CDR3 has 16 amino acids. For the CDR3, the DNA is TGTGCCAGCAGTTCGACTAGCACAGTCCGGCGGGAGACCCAGTACTTC. Its protein product is CASSSTSTVRRETQYF.